This is a list of T cell receptor beta chains from one sample in a study of blood T cell repertoires in COVID-19. Profiling relied on immunoSEQ multiplex PCR, and the TCRdb table lists in-frame clones only, not all of them. This table holds under 95,000 clones, around 84% found once. Sequencing used peripheral blood. All receptors derive from a man in his forties or fifties with acute or convalescent COVID-19. CDR3s include the opening cysteine and the closing phenylalanine or tryptophan. A D gene is named only where the DNA matches it firmly. Clone size, where shown, is once, few, many, or a class for clones that have expanded.

TRBV7-3	TRBJ1-1	.	.	TGTGCCAGCAGCGAACCAGGGACACCAAACACTGAAGCTTTCTTT	CASSEPGTPNTEAFF
TRBV5-1	TRBJ2-5	.	TRBD1	TGCGCCAGCAGCAAGGGACAGGGTGAGACCCAGTACTTC	CASSKGQGETQYF
TRBV6-2/TRBV6-3	TRBJ1-4	.	.	TGTGCCAGCAGTTACTCGGTTACAGAACCAACTAATGAAAAACTGTTTTTT	CASSYSVTEPTNEKLFF
TRBV9	TRBJ1-3	.	.	TGTGCCAGCAGCGTGGCCCAGGGTACGTCTGGAAACACCATATATTTT	CASSVAQGTSGNTIYF
TRBV19	TRBJ2-7	.	.	TGTGCCAGTAGTCTTGGGCAGGGGCGGTGGGAGCAGTACTTC	CASSLGQGRWEQYF
TRBV27	TRBJ1-2	.	TRBD1	TGTGCCAGCAGTCCGGGGACAGGGAGGTATGGCTACACCTTC	CASSPGTGRYGYTF
TRBV19	TRBJ2-7	.	.	TGTGCCAGCAGAGCCCCGGGACACCACTACGAGCAGTACTTC	CASRAPGHHYEQYF
TRBV6-5	TRBJ1-4	few	.	TGTGCCAGCAGCCGGACAGCCCTTAATGAAAAACTGTTTTTT	CASSRTALNEKLFF
TRBV18	TRBJ1-2	.	TRBD1	TGTGCCAGCTCACCCGCCGTTGACAGGGGGCAGGGTGGCTACACCTTC	CASSPAVDRGQGGYTF
TRBV4-2	TRBJ2-7	.	TRBD2	TGTGCCAGCAGCCAAGAAGTCGGGGGAAGCGGGAGGACGAGCTCCTACGAGCAGTACTTC	CASSQEVGGSGRTSSYEQYF
TRBV4-3	TRBJ2-1	.	TRBD1	TGCGCCAGCAGCCAAGAAGGGGGCCGGTTCTACAATGAGCAGTTCTTC	CASSQEGGRFYNEQFF
TRBV14	TRBJ2-6	.	.	TGTGCCAGCAGCCCCCTAGCTGGGGCCAACGTCCTGACTTTC	CASSPLAGANVLTF
TRBV5-1	TRBJ1-5	few	.	TGCGCCAGCAGCCTAGGACAAAACACGGAGCCCCAGCATTTT	CASSLGQNTEPQHF
TRBV6-1	TRBJ1-3	few	.	TGTGCCAGCAGTGAAAGACTCCTCGGAAACACCATATATTTT	CASSERLLGNTIYF
TRBV25-1	TRBJ1-5	.	TRBD1	TGTGCCAGCAGTCCCCAAGGGGGGACAGGGAATAAGCCCCAGCATTTT	CASSPQGGTGNKPQHF
TRBV6-2/TRBV6-3	TRBJ1-2	.	TRBD1	TGTGCCAGCAGCAACAGGGGAATCAACTATGGCTACACCTTC	CASSNRGINYGYTF
TRBV6-6	TRBJ1-2	.	.	TGTGCCAGCAGCCCGAGGGAATATGGCTACACCTTC	CASSPREYGYTF
TRBV7-9	TRBJ1-2	.	.	TGTGCCAGCAGCTTAGCTGTGGAGACTCGGGTCTACACCTTC	CASSLAVETRVYTF
TRBV5-3	TRBJ1-5	.	TRBD1	TGTGCCAGAAGCTTGGATTGGGCAGGGGGCGGACAGCCCCAGCATTTT	CARSLDWAGGGQPQHF
TRBV7-8	TRBJ2-2	few	.	TGTGCCAGCAACCTTATGGAGACCGTGAACACCGGGGAGCTGTTTTTT	CASNLMETVNTGELFF
TRBV6-5	TRBJ1-6	.	.	TGTGCCAGCAGTTACTCGTCACAGAATAATTCACCCCTCCACTTT	CASSYSSQNNSPLHF
TRBV5-1	TRBJ2-5	.	TRBD1	TGCGCCAGCAGCTCGACAGGGGGAGAGACCCAGTACTTC	CASSSTGGETQYF
TRBV7-2	TRBJ1-2	.	TRBD1	TGTGCCAGCAGCTTGGACGGACAGGGCGGCTACACCTTC	CASSLDGQGGYTF
TRBV19	TRBJ2-7	.	TRBD1	TGTGCCAGTAGTACTCCGGGACAGGGGGGCTACGAGCAGTACTTC	CASSTPGQGGYEQYF
TRBV6-6	TRBJ1-5	.	.	TGTGCCAGCAGTTACCAGGGTAGGGACAATCAGCCCCAGCATTTT	CASSYQGRDNQPQHF
TRBV6-2/TRBV6-3	TRBJ2-1	.	.	TGTGCCAGCAGTGGCAGTAACAATGAGCAGTTCTTC	CASSGSNNEQFF
TRBV5-6	TRBJ2-1	.	TRBD2	TGTGCCAGCAGCTTTTACTCGGTAGCGGGAAAGGAGGAGCAGTTCTTC	CASSFYSVAGKEEQFF
TRBV7-6	TRBJ2-7	.	TRBD2	TGTGCCAGCAGCTTAGTGTTTAGCGGGAACGAGCAGTACTTC	CASSLVFSGNEQYF
TRBV24-1	TRBJ2-3	.	TRBD2	TGTGCCACCAGTGAGACGGATCTAGCGGGAGTGGCAGATACGCAGTATTTT	CATSETDLAGVADTQYF
TRBV5-1	TRBJ2-7	.	TRBD1	TGCGCCACGGGGACAGGGCAAGGTGAGCAGTACTTC	CATGTGQGEQYF
TRBV5-6	TRBJ2-1	.	.	TGTGCCAGCAGCTTGGTTGGACTCTACAATGAGCAGTTCTTC	CASSLVGLYNEQFF
TRBV9	TRBJ2-1	.	.	TGTGCCAGCAGCCCCGGGACAATCTACAATGAGCAGTTCTTC	CASSPGTIYNEQFF
TRBV3-1/TRBV3-2	TRBJ1-5	few	.	TGTGCCAGCAGCCAGGGGCGCGATCAGCCCCAGCATTTT	CASSQGRDQPQHF
TRBV24-1	TRBJ2-1	few	TRBD1	TGTGCCACCAGTGATCCTAGCCCGGGACAGGGGATCGGCAATGAGCAGTTCTTC	CATSDPSPGQGIGNEQFF
TRBV4-3	TRBJ2-7	.	.	TGCGCCAGCAGCCCTTTCTTGAACAGCTACGAGCAGTACTTC	CASSPFLNSYEQYF
TRBV5-1	TRBJ2-7	.	TRBD2	TGCGCCAGCAGCTTGGGGCCGGGGGGGACCTACGAGCAGTACTTC	CASSLGPGGTYEQYF
TRBV5-1	TRBJ2-2	.	TRBD2	TGCGCCAGCAGCTCACCGACTAGCGGGGGGGCTAACACCGGGGAGCTGTTTTTT	CASSSPTSGGANTGELFF
TRBV24-1	TRBJ1-3	.	.	TGTGCCACCAGTGCCGGGTCCAGCACCATATATTTT	CATSAGSSTIYF
TRBV7-9	TRBJ1-5	.	TRBD1	TGTGCCAGCAGCTTGGGACAGGGGGGATTGGGCAATCAGCCCCAGCATTTT	CASSLGQGGLGNQPQHF
TRBV13	TRBJ2-7	few	TRBD1	TGTGCCAGCGCACCACAGGGGACCTACGAGCAGTACTTC	CASAPQGTYEQYF
TRBV7-9	TRBJ1-4	few	TRBD1	TGTGCCAGCAGCTTAAGGGACAGGGGTGAAAAACTGTTTTTT	CASSLRDRGEKLFF
TRBV13	TRBJ2-7	.	.	TGTGCCAGCAGCTCCCGGACAGTCCCCCCGATGACCTACGAGCAGTACTTC	CASSSRTVPPMTYEQYF
TRBV6-5	TRBJ1-5	.	.	TGTGCCAGCAGTTCCCAGGGCAACAATCAGCCCCAGCATTTT	CASSSQGNNQPQHF
TRBV5-6	TRBJ2-1	.	.	TGTGCCAGCAGCTTCCAGGGATACAATGAGCAGTTCTTC	CASSFQGYNEQFF
TRBV24-1	TRBJ2-3	.	.	TGTGCCACCGCGGGCGGAATTTCTAGCACAGATACGCAGTATTTT	CATAGGISSTDTQYF
TRBV7-9	TRBJ2-3	.	TRBD2	TGTGCCAGCACCTTCTCCGGGACTAGCGCCACAGATACGCAGTATTTT	CASTFSGTSATDTQYF
TRBV7-2	TRBJ1-2	.	.	TGTGCCAGCAGCTTTAACAGGGATTTCTATGGCTACACCTTC	CASSFNRDFYGYTF
TRBV3-1/TRBV3-2	TRBJ2-5	.	.	TGTGCCAGCAGCCAGCGAGGGCTTACCCAGTACTTC	CASSQRGLTQYF
TRBV12-3/TRBV12-4	TRBJ1-3	.	.	TGTGCCAGCAGATATGGCCCTGGAAACACCATATATTTT	CASRYGPGNTIYF
TRBV5-5	TRBJ2-5	.	TRBD1	TGTGCCAGCAGCTTGGAGGGGACAGGGGTAGAGACCCAGTACTTC	CASSLEGTGVETQYF
TRBV6-5	TRBJ1-2	.	.	TGTGCCAGCAGTTACTCGGGCAGGGGCGCGTCTTATGGCTACACCTTC	CASSYSGRGASYGYTF
TRBV5-1	TRBJ2-6	.	TRBD1	TGCGCCAGCAGCCCGGGACAGGGATCCTCTGGGGCCAACGTCCTGACTTTC	CASSPGQGSSGANVLTF
TRBV4-2	TRBJ2-3	few	.	TGTGCCAGCAGCCAAGATCCAGGCTTCACAGATACGCAGTATTTT	CASSQDPGFTDTQYF
TRBV12-3/TRBV12-4	TRBJ1-4	few	.	TGTGCCAGCATGGGGAGGTATAATGAAAAACTGTTTTTT	CASMGRYNEKLFF
TRBV2	TRBJ2-5	.	.	TGTGCCATACGGAGGGGGGGAGAACAAGAGACCCAGTACTTC	CAIRRGGEQETQYF